This T cell receptor (beta chain) was recorded in a study of Ad26.COV2.S vaccination and SARS-CoV-2 variants. Study as a whole: Intramuscular Ad26.COV2.S at 5x10^10 or 1x10^11 viral particles.

Regarding treatment: roughly 18 received Ad26.COV2.S at low or high dose, single or two shots; several received placebo; per-sample allocation not given. Repertoires come from day 63 after the first vaccine or placebo injection. It was an adult aged 18-55 years in Boston who was the donor. The vaccine antigen was prefusion-stabilized Wuhan SARS-CoV-2 spike. Unmatched junction bases numbered 12, after V lost 5 bases and J lost 7 bases. The CDR3 is made up of 16 amino acids. CDR1 and CDR2 from the germline V gene are SGHTA and FQGTGA. Assay used: immunoSEQ multiplex PCR; TCRdb lists only in-frame clones, some missing. The sample has some 290,000 clones; more than 70% are singletons.

This chain uses TRBV7-3 with TRBJ2-1; 9 bases match TRBD2. Source: peripheral blood, taken in a trial of Ad26.COV2.S vaccine versus placebo. The clonotype was recovered from a person between 18 and 65 years old who received the Ad26.COV2.S COVID-19 vaccine or a placebo. DNA for the CDR3: TGTGCCAGCAGCCTGGCCAGCGGGGGGACAAGGAATGAGCAGTTCTTC. Its protein is CASSLASGGTRNEQFF.